Listed below are T cell receptor beta chains from one sample, sequenced in a study of T cells after somatic rescue of genetic block. Clones were read by immunoSEQ multiplex PCR, and TCRdb kept only the in-frame ones, dropping some. The sample gives about 10,000 clones, just under 75% of which show up once; 20% to 25% is in the top ten. Input material: peripheral blood mononuclear cells (PBMCs). The source of these receptors is a boy aged 5-17 years. Both conserved end residues are trimmed from each CDR3. A D gene is named only where the DNA matches it firmly.

>TRBD1|TRBJ2-4|TRBV5-4
ASSSRQGGTVQNIQY
>NA|TRBJ1-4|TRBV20-1
SALAREKLF
>NA|TRBJ2-7|TRBV4-1
ASSQEPHLNQY
>NA|TRBJ1-1|TRBV19
ASSGTGSTEAF
>NA|TRBJ2-5|TRBV6-6
ASSYLKGQETQY
>TRBD1|TRBJ2-4|TRBV5-1
ASSLNLGQGGGKNIQY
>TRBD1|TRBJ1-3|TRBV5-1
ASSAGQYSGNTIY
>TRBD1|TRBJ1-5|TRBV29-1
SVLQGAGQPQH
>NA|TRBJ1-2|TRBV28
ASTPPGSNYGYT
>NA|TRBJ1-2|TRBV19
ASSLRDPESYGYT
>NA|TRBJ1-3|TRBV6-5
ASSYSASGNTIY
>NA|TRBJ1-3|TRBV7-9
ASSLVQGFGNTIY
>NA|TRBJ1-1|TRBV7-3
ASSLKENTEAF
>NA|TRBJ1-3|TRBV28
ASSWVQLSGNTIY
>NA|TRBJ2-3|TRBV7-3
ASSLSGADTQY
>NA|TRBJ1-4|TRBV18
ASSPPSPRLGTNEKLF
>TRBD1|TRBJ2-7|TRBV6-5
ASSSSGQGHHEQY
>NA|TRBJ1-4|TRBV4-2
ASSQGVTGGEKLF